A single sample gave rise to the 22 T cell receptor beta chains below, sequenced in a study of cytotoxic CD8 clonotypes in ibrutinib-treated CLL. Measured with immunoSEQ multiplex PCR; TCRdb has only the in-frame clones, and not every one. The sample lists 25,000 to 30,000 clones; around three quarters were seen once. The sequenced sample was PBMCs, obtained after 24 months of ibrutinib treatment. All receptors derive from a human donor with chronic lymphocytic leukemia.

The genes are TRBV7-2 and TRBJ1-5; no clear D gene. Germline loops: CDR1 SGHTA, CDR2 FQGNSA. Trimming stripped 2 bases from V and 9 bases from J, with 11 bases between. CDR3 length: 13 residues. The CDR3 DNA reads TGTGCCAGCAGCTTATTTACCTCCCGGCCCCAGCATTTT. Its protein is CASSLFTSRPQHF. The full variable domain, rest sourced from reference TRBV7-2 and TRBJ1-5, is GAGVSQSPSNKVTEKGKDVELRCDPISGHTALYWYRQSLGQGLEFLIYFQGNSAPDKSGLPSDRFSAERTGGSVSTLTIQRTQQEDSAVYLCASSLFTSRPQHFGDGTRLSIL.

This chain connects TRBV29-1 to TRBJ2-7, with 9 bases fitting TRBD2. The CDR3 sequence is 14 residues long. The V gene's germline CDR1 is SQVTM and CDR2 ANQGSEA. J lost 5 bases, V lost 4 bases, and 9 bases had no gene match. The CDR3 is CSVAPSGVLHEQYF. DNA of the CDR3: TGCAGCGTTGCCCCTAGCGGGGTCTTACACGAGCAGTACTTC.

The V call is TRBV18, the J call TRBJ2-7, with D possibly being TRBD1 or TRBD2 (5 bases each). This CDR3 region has 14 residues. Germline loops: CDR1 KGHSH, CDR2 LQKENI. Trimming left V 6 bases short and J 4 bases short, with 16 bases between. CDR3 amino acids: CASSRDANAYEQYF. The CDR3 DNA sequence: TGTGCCAGCTCCCGGGACGCTAACGCGTACGAGCAGTACTTC. Supplemented by reference TRBV18 and TRBJ2-7, the full variable domain reads NAGVMQNPRHLVRRRGQEARLRCSPMKGHSHVYWYRQLPEEGLKFMVYLQKENIIDESGMPKERFSAEFPKEGPSILRIQQVVRGDSAAYFCASSRDANAYEQYFGPGTRLTVT.

V and J are TRBV7-6 and TRBJ2-1, with D perhaps TRBD1 (6 bases). Deletions cut 5 bases from V and 9 bases from J, with 14 bases between. The CDR3 covers 13 residues. Germline V gives CDR1 SGHVS, CDR2 FNYEAQ. The CDR3 loop reads CASSLNRAAEQFF. The CDR3 DNA reads TGTGCCAGCAGCCTTAACAGGGCCGCTGAGCAGTTCTTC.

The V and J genes are TRBV6-5 and TRBJ1-1; D uncertain. The V gene lost 6 bases and the J gene lost 2 bases, with 13 bases spanning the gap. The germline V gene has CDR1 MNHEY and CDR2 SVGAGI. The CDR3 is 14 residues long. The CDR3 DNA reads TGTGCCAGCAGGGGTAGGCTTGGAAACACTGAAGCTTTCTTT. It is translated as CASRGRLGNTEAFF.

The chain employs TRBV29-1 and TRBJ2-5; D is possibly TRBD2 (5 bases). Trimming left V 1 base short and J 5 bases short, with 17 bases between. Germline assignment: CDR1 SQVTM and CDR2 ANQGSEA. This CDR3 spans 15 amino acids. DNA of the CDR3: TGCAGCGTTGAAGTAGGAGGCTACGTGGGGGAGACCCAGTACTTC. Protein sequence: CSVEVGGYVGETQYF.

In this sample, this clone turned up a few times. The chain combines TRBV7-2 with TRBJ2-7; D is undetermined. The germline V gene encodes CDR1 SGHTA and CDR2 FQGNSA. This CDR3 has 13 amino acids. V was cut by 5 bases and J by 6 bases, with 14 bases left in between. The CDR3 DNA follows: TGTGCCAGCAGCAGATCCCCCCCTACCGAGCAGTACTTC. Its translation: CASSRSPPTEQYF.

This clone came up a few times. The rearrangement uses TRBV7-6 and TRBJ1-1; D not certain. The germline CDR1 and CDR2 sequences are SGHVS and FNYEAQ. Trimming left V 2 bases short and J 2 bases short, with 6 bases between. CDR3 length equals 13 residues. The CDR3 DNA reads as TGTGCCAGCAGCTTACAAGAAAACACTGAAGCTTTCTTT. Translating gives CASSLQENTEAFF.

This chain links TRBV5-1 with TRBJ2-7; D is perhaps TRBD2 (5 bases). V lost 0 bases to trimming and J lost 6 bases, with 22 bases between them. Germline CDR1 and CDR2: SGHRS and YFSETQ. The CDR3 has 17 residues. In nucleotides, the CDR3 is TGCGCCAGCAGCTTGGGGACTCGCCGAGGTCCCTACGGCGAGCAGTACTTC. Translating it yields CASSLGTRRGPYGEQYF.

This clone turned up a few times. This chain connects TRBV6-6 to TRBJ2-7; perhaps TRBD1 as D (6 bases). V was pared by 5 bases and J by 3 bases, with 8 bases between. The CDR3 is made up of 12 amino acids. Germline loops: CDR1 MNHNY, CDR2 SVGAGI (reference sequence). In nucleotides, the CDR3 is TGTGCCAGCAGTGGACAGTACTACGAGCAGTACTTC. It specifies CASSGQYYEQYF.

In its sample, this clone was seen a few times. The V call is TRBV20-1, the J call TRBJ2-3; D not resolved. There are 11 residues in the CDR3. V was shortened by 3 bases and J by 8 bases, with 9 bases between the two germline ends. CDR1 and CDR2 (germline): DFQATT, SNEGSKA (reference sequence). Written as DNA, the CDR3 is TGCAGTGCTAGTTCGGGCCGTACGCAGTATTTT. This translates into CSASSGRTQYF.

The chain combines TRBV29-1 with TRBJ2-2; the D gene is possibly TRBD2 (5 bases). CDR1 SQVTM and CDR2 ANQGSEA come from the germline V gene. Trimming took 0 bases from V and 0 from J, leaving 5 bases between them. The CDR3 totals 14 residues. The DNA of the CDR3 is TGCAGCGTTGAAGAGAGGGCGAACACCGGGGAGCTGTTTTTT. It encodes CSVEERANTGELFF.

V gene TRBV7-2 combines with J gene TRBJ1-1; D remains unclear. Trimming took off 2 bases at V and 6 bases at J, with 10 bases between the two ends. CDR1 and CDR2 from the germline V gene are SGHTA and FQGNSA. CDR3 length: 13 amino acids. The CDR3 DNA sequence: TGTGCCAGCAGCTTATGGGTACAAGCTGAAGCTTTCTTT. This encodes CASSLWVQAEAFF.

This clone occurred a few times. The rearrangement uses TRBV5-4 and TRBJ1-1; D unclear. Per germline, CDR1 SGHNT and CDR2 YYREEE (reference sequence). Between the trimmed V and J ends, which lost 0 bases and 3 bases, there was a span of 3 bases. This CDR3 has 12 amino acids. This chain's CDR3 is CASSLGDTEAFF. CDR3 DNA sequence: TGTGCCAGCAGCTTGGGGGACACTGAAGCTTTCTTT. Combining the CDR3 with reference TRBV5-4 and TRBJ1-1 gives the whole variable domain ETGVTQSPTHLIKTRGQQVTLRCSSQSGHNTVSWYQQALGQGPQFIFQYYREEENGRGNFPPRFSGLQFPNYSSELNVNALELDDSALYLCASSLGDTEAFFGQGTRLTVV.

The V gene is TRBV6-5, the J gene TRBJ1-5; 8 bases are shared with TRBD1. J lost 2 bases, V lost 6 bases, and 3 bases had no gene match. The CDR3 length is 14 residues. Germline V gene sequence: CDR1 MNHEY, CDR2 SVGAGI. CDR3 in amino acids: CASRRGQGNQPQHF. CDR3 DNA: TGTGCCAGCAGACGGGGACAGGGCAATCAGCCCCAGCATTTT.

On this clone itself: Relative to the germline gene, one junction end is altered; a read error may explain this. The chain employs TRBV28 and TRBJ1-1; TRBD1 matches 7 bases. Per germline, CDR1 MDHEN and CDR2 SYDVKM. The CDR3 runs 15 residues. The CDR3 nucleotides are TGTGCCAGCAGCTTATGGGACAGCGGGGACACTGAAGCTTTCTTT. It codes for CASSLWDSGDTEAFF.

The chain has TRBV5-1 and TRBJ2-7; either TRBD1 or TRBD2 may supply D (5 bases each). Germline V gives CDR1 SGHRS, CDR2 YFSETQ. This CDR3 spans 18 amino acids. The V end lost 0 bases, the J end lost 6 bases, and 25 bases lay between the germline ends. CDR3 in amino acids: CASSLGDPNYLLRSEQYF. The CDR3 region has the DNA TGCGCCAGCAGCTTGGGGGACCCTAACTACCTCCTACGAAGCGAGCAGTACTTC.

This chain connects TRBV5-1 to TRBJ2-5, with D possibly TRBD1 on 6 matching bases. V gave up 2 bases and J gave up 1 base, with 9 bases separating them. CDR1 SGHRS and CDR2 YFSETQ come from the germline V gene. The CDR3 extends over 14 amino acids. CDR3: CASSLQGTQETQYF. The CDR3 region has the DNA TGCGCCAGCAGCTTACAGGGTACCCAAGAGACCCAGTACTTC.

This clone was recorded many times. V is TRBV5-1 and J is TRBJ1-3; D unclear. Germline CDR1 is SGHRS and CDR2 is YFSETQ. V dropped 4 bases and J dropped 0 bases, with 11 bases sitting between them. The CDR3 loop spans 15 amino acids. CDR3 sequence (DNA): TGCGCCAGCAGCCTCGGACCCAACTCTGGAAACACCATATATTTT. Encoded protein: CASSLGPNSGNTIYF.

The table lists this clone with a few counts. J is TRBJ2-7 and V is TRBV10-1; 11 nucleotides line up with TRBD1. J was trimmed by 5 bases and V by 0 bases; bases with no gene match: 3. Germline V gene data show CDR1 as WNHNN and CDR2 as SYGVQD (reference sequence). This CDR3 has 15 residues. The CDR3 region is CASSESWDRGDEQYF. CDR3 nucleotides: TGCGCCAGCAGTGAGTCTTGGGACAGGGGGGACGAGCAGTACTTC.

This clone has only one observation. This CDR3 is also generated by other DNA sequences in the sample. The chain recombines TRBV6-1 with TRBJ2-2; 12 nucleotides agree with TRBD2. Germline loops: CDR1 MNHNS, CDR2 SASEGT. The J segment lost 5 bases and the V segment lost 7 bases, leaving 2 bases of the junction unmatched. CDR3 length equals 14 residues. The CDR3 nucleotides read TGTGCCAGCATCCTAGCGGGGGGGACCGGGGAGCTGTTTTTT. Amino acid sequence: CASILAGGTGELFF.

This chain connects TRBV15 to TRBJ2-5, with TRBD2 matching over 11 bases. The CDR3 sequence is 15 residues long. The germline gives CDR1 LNHNV, CDR2 YYDKDF (reference sequence). J gave up 4 bases and V 1 base, and 2 bases lay outside the gene matches. The chain's CDR3 is CATSRGTSGGETQYF. The CDR3 nucleotides read TGTGCCACCAGCAGAGGAACTAGCGGGGGAGAGACCCAGTACTTC.